The 19 T cell receptor beta chains listed next were all sequenced from one sample in a study of OX40 agonist ivuxolimab in advanced cancers. Sequencing was performed with immunoSEQ multiplex PCR; in TCRdb, only in-frame clones are kept and a portion is missing. Of approximately 68,000 clones listed, 80% to 90% were seen once; the top ten hold approximately 0.86%. Material: CD4+ or CD8+ T cells sorted from blood, obtained in a trial of the OX40 agonist ivuxolimab. These receptors were collected from an adult with an advanced solid tumor such as melanoma, head and neck, liver or kidney cancer.

The chain joins TRBV5-4 to TRBJ2-7; D perhaps matches TRBD1 (6 bases). CDR1 is SGHNT, CDR2 YYREEE, per germline (reference sequence). V gave up 0 bases and J gave up 3 bases, with 10 bases separating them. This CDR3 spans 14 amino acids. Written as DNA, the CDR3 is TGTGCCAGCAGCTTGGGGCACAGGGACTACGAGCAGTACTTC. Translated: CASSLGHRDYEQYF.

The chain carries TRBV14 and TRBJ2-1; no definite D call. Trimming left V 1 base short and J 7 bases short, with 2 bases between. CDR1 is SGHDN and CDR2 is FVKESK in the germline V gene. The CDR3 sequence is 11 residues long. The CDR3 nucleotides read TGTGCCAGCAGCCAAGGGAATGAGCAGTTCTTC. Translation gives CASSQGNEQFF.

This clone came up a few times. The genes are TRBV7-9 and TRBJ1-1; D is ambiguous. This CDR3 has 13 amino acids. V lost 1 base, J lost 3 bases, and 6 bases lay in between. Germline CDR1 is SEHNR and CDR2 is FQNEAQ (reference sequence). Here the CDR3 DNA reads TGTGCCAGCAGCTTAGGGGAGTACACTGAAGCTTTCTTT. It translates to CASSLGEYTEAFF.

The chain has TRBV30 and TRBJ2-3, with 7 nucleotides matching TRBD1. J lost 0 bases, V lost 6 bases, and 3 bases had no gene match. Germline lookup yields CDR1 GTSNPN and CDR2 SVGIG (reference sequence). The CDR3 loop spans 13 amino acids. The CDR3 is CACSTGSTDTQYF. The CDR3 region has the DNA TGTGCCTGCTCGACAGGGAGCACAGATACGCAGTATTTT.

For the CDR3, the DNA is TGTGCCAGCAGCTCCCACAGGGTCAAGGAGACCCAGTACTTC. It translates to CASSSHRVKETQYF. This chain uses TRBV11-2 with TRBJ2-5; weak D call: TRBD1 (6 bases). The V gene's germline CDR1 is SGHAT and CDR2 FQNNGV. V was cut by 4 bases and J by 5 bases, with 14 bases left in between. The CDR3 is 14 amino acids.

J is TRBJ1-2 and V is TRBV27; no clear D gene. The CDR3 consists of 13 residues. The germline CDR1 and CDR2 sequences are MNHEY and SMNVEV (reference sequence). Between the trimmed V and J ends, which lost 8 bases and 2 bases, there was a span of 12 bases. The CDR3 DNA follows: TGTGCCAGCTGGAAGGGCGGGAACTATGGCTACACCTTC. It is translated as CASWKGGNYGYTF.

CDR3 loop: CASSDWAGTDTQYF. The DNA of the CDR3 is TGTGCCAGCAGCGATTGGGCGGGCACAGATACGCAGTATTTT. V is TRBV9 and J is TRBJ2-3; no clear D gene. There are 14 residues in the CDR3. Trimming cost V 3 bases and J 1 base, with 9 bases left between them. The germline CDR1 and CDR2 sequences are SGDLS and YYNGEE.

The V call is TRBV25-1, the J call TRBJ2-5; no clear D gene. Germline CDR1 MGHDK, CDR2 SYGVNS. The V and J ends lost 5 bases and 4 bases respectively, with 5 bases between them. The CDR3 consists of 11 residues. The CDR3 loop reads CASSTSETQYF. Here the CDR3 DNA reads TGTGCCAGCAGTACTTCAGAGACCCAGTACTTC.

The sample holds one count of this clone. This chain joins TRBV5-8 and TRBJ1-4; D is uncertain. Per the germline V gene, CDR1 is SGHTS and CDR2 is YDEGEE. The CDR3 runs 15 residues. V was clipped by 0 bases and J by 0 bases, with 6 bases between them. For the CDR3, the DNA is TGTGCCAGCAGCTTGGCGGATACAACTAATGAAAAACTGTTTTTT. This encodes CASSLADTTNEKLFF.

The chain joins TRBV28 to TRBJ1-6, with 7 bases fitting TRBD1. The CDR3 is 15 amino acids. V shed 6 bases and J 8 bases; nucleotides not matched to a gene: 10. Germline loops: CDR1 MDHEN, CDR2 SYDVKM. CDR3 loop: CASRTRTGRYSPLHF. The CDR3 coding sequence is TGTGCCAGCAGAACCCGGACAGGCCGATATTCACCCCTCCACTTT.

J is TRBJ2-7 and V is TRBV15; 8 bases align to TRBD1. V gave up 4 bases and J gave up 2 bases; unmatched junction bases: 4. This CDR3 spans 14 amino acids. Germline CDR1 is LNHNV and CDR2 is YYDKDF (reference sequence). The CDR3 here is CATSIGTGPYEQYF. CDR3 in DNA: TGTGCCACCAGCATTGGGACAGGCCCCTACGAGCAGTACTTC.

This clone was counted a single time. The chain uses TRBV28 and TRBJ1-5; D remains ambiguous. The germline V gene has CDR1 MDHEN and CDR2 SYDVKM. The CDR3 is made up of 14 amino acids. V was trimmed by 6 bases and J by 2 bases, leaving 11 bases between them. The CDR3 DNA reads TGTGCCAGCAGACCCTTATTGGGCAATCAGCCCCAGCATTTT. It codes for CASRPLLGNQPQHF.

The rearrangement links TRBV6-5 to TRBJ2-3, with a weak D call TRBD2 (6 bases). Per the germline V gene, CDR1 is MNHEY and CDR2 is SVGAGI. The CDR3 is 13 residues long. Between the trimmed V and J ends, which lost 8 bases and 3 bases, there was a span of 12 bases. The CDR3 reads CASGGSGTDTQYF. The CDR3, as DNA: TGTGCCAGCGGGGGGAGTGGGACAGATACGCAGTATTTT.

The V and J genes are TRBV6-6 and TRBJ1-3; 7 bases fit TRBD1. The CDR3 runs 15 residues. CDR1 is MNHNY, CDR2 SVGAGI, per germline (reference sequence). V trimming: 6 bases; J trimming: 2 bases; junction bases outside the gene matches: 7. In DNA form, the CDR3 reads TGTGCCAGCAGAGTGACAGGGTCGCCTGGAAACACCATATATTTT. This encodes CASRVTGSPGNTIYF.

The chain carries TRBV27 and TRBJ1-4; no firm D call. CDR1 MNHEY and CDR2 SMNVEV come from the germline V gene (reference sequence). V shed 6 bases and J shed 1 base, with 12 bases lying between them. This CDR3 has 15 amino acids. CDR3 region: CASRRRGITNEKLFF. The CDR3 nucleotides are TGTGCCAGCAGACGGCGCGGGATAACTAATGAAAAACTGTTTTTT.

The V gene is TRBV7-2, the J gene TRBJ1-2, with D uncertain. From germline, CDR1 is SGHTA and CDR2 FQGNSA. V was trimmed by 1 base and J by 5 bases, leaving 20 bases between them. The CDR3 is 17 amino acids. This CDR3 reads CASSLDAGARSSYGYTF. The DNA of the CDR3 is TGTGCCAGCAGCTTAGATGCCGGTGCCAGGAGCTCATATGGCTACACCTTC.

This clone was seen only once. The rearrangement links TRBV5-4 to TRBJ2-5; D could derive from TRBD1 or TRBD2 (7 bases each). The CDR3 totals 16 residues. The germline V gene encodes CDR1 SGHNT and CDR2 YYREEE (reference sequence). Deletions cut 3 bases from V and 4 bases from J, with 19 bases between. CDR3 residues: CASSSKGQPGGETQYF. DNA of the CDR3: TGTGCCAGCAGCTCGAAGGGACAGCCGGGAGGAGAGACCCAGTACTTC.

V is TRBV30 and J is TRBJ1-3, with TRBD1 as a possible D gene (5 bases). The ends were cut back, 1 base at V and 0 bases at J, with 10 bases in the middle. The CDR3 totals 15 residues. CDR1 is GTSNPN and CDR2 is SVGIG in the germline V gene (reference sequence). DNA of the CDR3: TGTGCCTGGAGTGAAGGGGCAAGCTCTGGAAACACCATATATTTT. Protein: CAWSEGASSGNTIYF.

The J gene is TRBJ1-3, the V gene TRBV28, with D unclear. From germline, CDR1 is MDHEN and CDR2 SYDVKM. The ends were cut back, 6 bases at V and 3 bases at J, with 9 bases in the middle. The CDR3 runs to 13 residues. CDR3: CASRLTVGNTIYF. The CDR3 DNA reads TGTGCCAGCAGGCTGACTGTTGGAAACACCATATATTTT.